The rows below give T cell receptor beta chains drawn from one sample of a study of cytomegalovirus exposure and HLA in healthy donors. The repertoire was sequenced with immunoSEQ multiplex PCR; TCRdb's copy has only in-frame clones and lacks some. The repertoire has roughly 100,000 clones, 65% to 90% of them found once; the top ten carry 1.6%. Source material: PBMCs. The receptors come from a man between 45 and 60 years old in good health and CMV-seronegative. The CDR3 runs from the conserved cysteine through the conserved F or W. D genes are given only for firm matches. Rows may omit the clone size; those that give it use once, few, many or a size class.

D	V	J	size	DNA	CDR3
NA	TRBV9	TRBJ1-1	NA	TGTGCCAGCAGTATCCGGGAAGAAACTGAAGCTTTCTTT	CASSIREETEAFF
NA	TRBV29-1	TRBJ2-3	NA	TGCAGCGTTGGAATGGGGGGTGGGACAGATACGCAGTATTTT	CSVGMGGGTDTQYF
TRBD1	TRBV4-1	TRBJ2-2	NA	TGCGCCAGCAGCCAAGATCGGCGGACAGGGATAACCGGGGAGCTGTTTTTT	CASSQDRRTGITGELFF
NA	TRBV6-5	TRBJ1-2	NA	TGTGCCAGCAGTTACGGCGGATATGGGGGCTACACCTTC	CASSYGGYGGYTF
NA	TRBV5-8	TRBJ1-1	NA	TGTGCCAGCAGCTTGGCTCGGGGAGTGAGAGCTTTCTTT	CASSLARGVRAFF
TRBD2	TRBV6-4	TRBJ2-1	NA	TGTGCCAGCAGTAGCATAGCGGGGGGTTACAATGAGCAGTTCTTC	CASSSIAGGYNEQFF
TRBD2	TRBV6-5	TRBJ2-1	NA	TGTGCCAGCAGGTTAGCGGGGTTCTCCTACAATGAGCAGTTCTTC	CASRLAGFSYNEQFF
NA	TRBV7-3	TRBJ2-2	NA	TGTGCCAGCAGCGGAGACTCGTCAACTGAGCTGTTTTTT	CASSGDSSTELFF
NA	TRBV9	TRBJ1-2	NA	TGTGCCAGCAGCGTAGATATGGGCAGTGTCGGCTACACCTTC	CASSVDMGSVGYTF
TRBD1	TRBV5-4	TRBJ1-1	NA	TGTGCCAGCAGCCAGGACAGGGTAAGGAACACTGAAGCTTTCTTT	CASSQDRVRNTEAFF
TRBD1	TRBV2	TRBJ2-2	NA	TGTGCCAGCAGAGAGGGACAGGGGGAGCTGTTTTTT	CASREGQGELFF
NA	TRBV25-1	TRBJ1-6	NA	TGTGCCAGCAGAGAAACAGGCTATAATTCACCCCTCCACTTT	CASRETGYNSPLHF
NA	TRBV19	TRBJ2-3	NA	TGTGCCAGTAGTATAGGGCGGGGCACAGATACGCAGTATTTT	CASSIGRGTDTQYF
NA	TRBV7-2	TRBJ2-1	NA	TGTGCCAGCAGCTTAGGCGTCGACAATGAGCAGTTCTTC	CASSLGVDNEQFF
TRBD1	TRBV5-8	TRBJ2-1	NA	TGTGCCAGCAGCTCCGGGGACAGTCGCAATGAGCAGTTCTTC	CASSSGDSRNEQFF
TRBD1	TRBV10-3	TRBJ1-2	NA	TGTGCCATCAGCAGACAGGGCTCGAACTATGGCTACACCTTC	CAISRQGSNYGYTF
NA	TRBV10-1	TRBJ1-1	NA	TGCGCCAGCAGTGCCTTCCCCTCGGGCACTGAAGCTTTCTTT	CASSAFPSGTEAFF
NA	TRBV9	TRBJ1-2	NA	TGTGCCAGCAGCCGGCAGGGGATCTATGGCTACACCTTC	CASSRQGIYGYTF
NA	TRBV5-4	TRBJ2-1	NA	TGTGCCAGCAGCCGACACGCAGGGGTTGTCGATGAGCAGTTCTTC	CASSRHAGVVDEQFF
NA	TRBV11-3	TRBJ2-2	NA	TGTGCCAGCAGCTTAGATCGAGGGATCGGGGAGCTGTTTTTT	CASSLDRGIGELFF
NA	TRBV10-1	TRBJ1-1	NA	TGCGCCAGCAGTGGTGGAGCAGGGGTAAACACTGAAGCTTTCTTT	CASSGGAGVNTEAFF
NA	TRBV19	TRBJ1-2	NA	TGTGCCAGTAGTGACCCCAGGACCGGGGACTATGGCTACACCTTC	CASSDPRTGDYGYTF
NA	TRBV5-1	TRBJ1-4	NA	TGCGCCAGCAGCTTGGCCAAGAGTCCTAATGAAAAACTGTTTTTT	CASSLAKSPNEKLFF
NA	TRBV19	TRBJ1-5	NA	TGTGCCAGTAGTGCCCAAGCAGGGCTCTTTAGCAATCAGCCCCAGCATTTT	CASSAQAGLFSNQPQHF
TRBD2	TRBV7-8	TRBJ2-5	NA	TGTGCCAGCAGTTATACCAGCGGGGGGCTAATCGGAAGGACCCAGTACTTC	CASSYTSGGLIGRTQYF
NA	TRBV6-6	TRBJ1-4	NA	TGTGCCATCGCCGGTAATGAAAAACTGTTTTTT	CAIAGNEKLFF
NA	TRBV6-5	TRBJ1-1	NA	TGTGCCAGCAGTGAATGGAGACAGTATGCTTTCTTT	CASSEWRQYAFF
NA	TRBV18	TRBJ1-1	NA	TGTGCCAGCTCACCAGACCCCAGGCCTGAAGCTTTCTTT	CASSPDPRPEAFF
NA	TRBV29-1	TRBJ2-7	NA	TGCAGCGGTGCGGGACAGACCCCCTACGAGCAGTACTTC	CSGAGQTPYEQYF
NA	TRBV10-3	TRBJ2-7	NA	TGCGCCATCAGTGAGTCCACAGGGAACATCTACGAGCAGTACTTC	CAISESTGNIYEQYF
TRBD2	TRBV7-2	TRBJ2-2	once	TGTGCCAGCAGCCCTCGGGCTAGCGGGGGATTGAACACCGGGGAGCTGTTTTTT	CASSPRASGGLNTGELFF
TRBD1	TRBV28	TRBJ1-4	NA	TGTGCCAGCAGTCCTACCGGGACAGGGACTGAAAAACTGTTTTTT	CASSPTGTGTEKLFF
NA	TRBV7-2	TRBJ2-1	NA	TGTGCCAGCAGCTTAGCGCGACAGTTCAATGAGCAGTTCTTC	CASSLARQFNEQFF
TRBD2	TRBV10-3	TRBJ2-5	few	TGTGCCATCAGTGGGGAGGGGTACCAAGAGACCCAGTACTTC	CAISGEGYQETQYF